This T cell receptor (beta chain) was recorded in a study of blood T cell repertoires in COVID-19. Original data processing: The authors estimated nucleated cell counts from reference gene primer amplification. Method: immunoSEQ multiplex PCR; TCRdb's copy keeps in-frame clones and lacks some. V and J calls and clone size are as listed in that table; D and trimming were resolved from the DNA. This sample has 150,000 to 200,000 clones; 80% to 90% occur once, and the top ten carry approximately 15%. Seattle's enrolled individuals joined amid active infection and were then monitored longitudinally. CDR3 length equals 15 residues. Germline lookup yields CDR1 SGHTA and CDR2 FQGNSA. Trimming at V came to 5 bases and at J to 4 bases, leaving 5 bases not matched to a gene.

The TCR comes from an older woman with COVID-19, enrolled during active disease. The V and J genes are TRBV7-2 and TRBJ2-3, with 11 bases lining up with TRBD1. The sample was peripheral blood. The CDR3 DNA is TGTGCCAGCAGCAGGGGGGGACAGGGGGCAGATACGCAGTATTTT. Translated: CASSRGGQGADTQYF.